Reported below is one T cell receptor beta chain. In its sample, this clonotype was seen many times. This receptor's antigen is unknown. Per-base quality was not reported, and no clone a single base away is much larger than it. Ophthalmopathy patients had moderately to severely active disease, Clinical Activity Score of at least 3, NOSPECS grade of at least 4, and disease duration under 3 months. Patients with other autoimmune diseases, uncontrolled infections, pregnancy or lactation were excluded from the study. Diagnosis relied on clinical symptoms, serum thyroxine, TRAb, thyroid ultrasound and orbital computed tomography. Ficoll-Paque density gradient centrifugation was used to isolate PBMCs from approximately 10 ml of fresh peripheral blood. Trizol reagent was used to extract the total RNA, and its quality was then checked on an Agilent 2100 Bioanalyzer. CDR1 and CDR2 are drawn from the germline V gene (reference sequence): LNHNV, YYDKDF. V loses 0 bases of germline sequence and J loses 11 bases, and the interval between the two ends is 13 bases. The CDR3 numbers 13 residues from cysteine through phenylalanine. The CDR3 DNA has 39 bases and is translated from base 1.

The sample comes from a study of Graves' ophthalmopathy and Graves' hyperthyroidism (dated by TCRdb to 2016 to 2019). A note on the overall study: Peripheral blood samples were taken at the time of initial diagnosis, before any treatment was given. An independent validation cohort comprised 18 hyperthyroidism patients and roughly 15 patients who later progressed from hyperthyroidism to ophthalmopathy. After sampling, hyperthyroidism patients received methimazole starting at 30 mg daily, and ophthalmopathy patients received high-dose intravenous methylprednisolone. TCR beta repertoire signatures were used to distinguish Graves' ophthalmopathy from Graves' hyperthyroidism and to predict progression to ophthalmopathy. In total, 135 blood samples were TCR-sequenced: 40 to 45 ophthalmopathy, roughly 77 hyperthyroidism and 17 hyperthyroidism-to-ophthalmopathy patients. To explore V-J signatures that distinguish ophthalmopathy from hyperthyroidism, a discovery set of 100 patients was enrolled, made up of 40 to 45 with ophthalmopathy and 57 with stable hyperthyroidism. In more than five hyperthyroidism patients, T-cell repertoires of thyroid tissue and blood were compared. Paper-wide results and their limitations: The 13-signature model separated ophthalmopathy from stable hyperthyroidism with over 85% sensitivity and about 81% specificity in cross-validation, and 80%/75% in the test set. Sample size was not statistically predetermined, and group allocation was not concealed from the investigators. In validation, the model predicted ophthalmopathy progression with about 71% sensitivity and approximately 75% specificity; 12 predicted patients were CT-confirmed with GO in a median of approximately 6.2 months. Among expanded thyroid clonotypes with frequency above 0.001, most also showed up in blood, which suggests that blood repertoires may reflect the thyroid immune response.

For repertoire sequencing, TCR beta CDR3 regions were amplified from RNA transcripts. The first round was an RT-PCR using HTBI primers with the Qiagen OneStep RT-PCR kit, and this first round was followed by a second-round multiplex PCR, then size selection and purification. Libraries were sequenced on an Illumina HiSeq2000 using paired-end 100 bp reads. The original pipeline was this. Reads were processed with SOAPnuke, discarding reads with adapters, uncalled bases, mean Phred below 15, or no exact constant-primer or identifier match. COPE v1.2.5 was used to merge the high-quality paired reads. Unique nucleotide sequences were defined as clonotypes and aligned to IMGT TRB V, D and J references using MiTCR v1.1. Analysis was restricted to V-J combinations with a frequency above 0.0001, which covered 98% to 99.2% of repertoires. A TCR clonal expansion and chaos score per V-J combination was defined as the ratio of F50 clonal expansion to chaos observed in the TCRdist matrix. Features were reduced by Welch's t-statistics and random forest to around 14 V-J combinations, which fed a naive Bayes classifier. Thyroid-blood repertoire similarity was quantified with the Morisita-Horn index. TCRdb took the public reads, trimmed them with fastp at Q25, ran MiXCR for clone calling and kept in-frame beta chains. Rows with one shared CDR3 protein collapse into an entry with the most common genes and DNA. For this entry, the V and J calls and clone size follow TCRdb and not the study's own pipeline. The sample profile shows roughly 700,000 distinct CDR3 sequences; 40% of them were found once. The ten largest make up about 40% of the sample.

Sample: peripheral blood. This chain is built from TRBV15 and TRBJ1-1, and the D gene may be TRBD1, 5 bases matching. This TCR came from an adult man with Graves' ophthalmopathy. At the DNA level, the sequence is TGTGCCACCAGCAGAGACGGCTTGGGGGGGGCTTTCTTT. Translated, it reads CATSRDGLGGAFF. Here the CDR3 is joined to the reference TRBV15 and TRBJ1-1 genes, and the full variable domain is: DAMVIQNPRYQVTQFGKPVTLSCSQTLNHNVMYWYQQKSSQAPKLLFHYYDKDFNNEADTPDNFQSRRPNTSFCFLDIRSPGLGDTAMYLCATSRDGLGGAFFGQGTRLTVV.